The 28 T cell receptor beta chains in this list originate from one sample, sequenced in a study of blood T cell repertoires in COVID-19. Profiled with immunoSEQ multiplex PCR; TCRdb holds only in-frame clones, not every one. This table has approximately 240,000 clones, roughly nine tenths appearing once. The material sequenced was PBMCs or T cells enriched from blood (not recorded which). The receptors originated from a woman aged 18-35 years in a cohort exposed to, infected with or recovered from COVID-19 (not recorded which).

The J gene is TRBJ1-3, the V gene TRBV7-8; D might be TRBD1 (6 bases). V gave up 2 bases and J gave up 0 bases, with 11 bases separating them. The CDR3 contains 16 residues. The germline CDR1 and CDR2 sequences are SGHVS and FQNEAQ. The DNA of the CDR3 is TGTGCCAGCAGCTTAACATTAGGGGGCTCTGGAAACACCATATATTTT. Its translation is CASSLTLGGSGNTIYF.

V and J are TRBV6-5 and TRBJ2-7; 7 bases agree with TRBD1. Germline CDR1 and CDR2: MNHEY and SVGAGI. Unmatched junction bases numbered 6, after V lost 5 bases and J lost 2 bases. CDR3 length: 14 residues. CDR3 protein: CASSRTGDTYEQYF. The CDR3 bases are TGTGCCAGCAGTAGGACAGGCGACACCTACGAGCAGTACTTC.

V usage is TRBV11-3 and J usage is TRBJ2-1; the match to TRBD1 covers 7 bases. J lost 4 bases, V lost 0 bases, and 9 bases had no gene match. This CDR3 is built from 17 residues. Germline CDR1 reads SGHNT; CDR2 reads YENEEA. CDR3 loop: CASSLDRPGGRYNEQFF. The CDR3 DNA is TGTGCCAGCAGCTTAGATCGCCCAGGGGGAAGGTACAATGAGCAGTTCTTC.

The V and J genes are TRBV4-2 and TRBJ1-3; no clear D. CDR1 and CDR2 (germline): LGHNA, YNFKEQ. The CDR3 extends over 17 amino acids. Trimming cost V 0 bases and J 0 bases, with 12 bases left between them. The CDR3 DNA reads TGTGCCAGCAGCCAAGAACAAACAGCTTACTCTGGAAACACCATATATTTT. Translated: CASSQEQTAYSGNTIYF.

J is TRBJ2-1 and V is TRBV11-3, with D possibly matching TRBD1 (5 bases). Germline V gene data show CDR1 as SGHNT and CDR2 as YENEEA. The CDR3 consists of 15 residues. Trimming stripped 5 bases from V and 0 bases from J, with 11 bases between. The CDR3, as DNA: TGTGCCAGCAGCCGAGAGGACAACTCCTACAATGAGCAGTTCTTC. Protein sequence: CASSREDNSYNEQFF.

For the CDR3, the DNA is TGTGCCAGTAGTATGGGCAGAGAAGCTTTCTTT. Translated, it gives CASSMGREAFF. The chain carries TRBV19 and TRBJ1-1; no clear D gene. Between the trimmed V and J ends, which lost 3 bases and 8 bases, there was a span of 7 bases. This CDR3 is 11 amino acids long. Germline CDR1 LNHDA, CDR2 SQIVND (reference sequence).

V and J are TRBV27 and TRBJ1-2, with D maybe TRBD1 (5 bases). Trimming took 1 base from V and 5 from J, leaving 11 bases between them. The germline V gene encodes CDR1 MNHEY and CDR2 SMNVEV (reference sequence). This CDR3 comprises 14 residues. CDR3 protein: CASSLFQGKYGYTF. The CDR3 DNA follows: TGTGCCAGCAGTTTATTCCAGGGCAAGTATGGCTACACCTTC.

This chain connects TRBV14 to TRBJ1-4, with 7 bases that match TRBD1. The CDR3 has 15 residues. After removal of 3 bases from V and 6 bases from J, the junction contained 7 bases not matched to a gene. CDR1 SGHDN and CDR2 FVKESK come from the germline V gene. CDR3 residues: CASSQLGGADEKLFF. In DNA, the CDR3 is TGTGCCAGCAGCCAGTTAGGGGGCGCGGATGAAAAACTGTTTTTT.

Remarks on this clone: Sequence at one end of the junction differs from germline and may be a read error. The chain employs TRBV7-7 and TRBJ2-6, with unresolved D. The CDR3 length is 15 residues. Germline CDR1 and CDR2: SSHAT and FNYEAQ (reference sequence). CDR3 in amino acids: CASSLGNSGANVLTF. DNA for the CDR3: TGTGCTAGCAGCTTGGGCAACTCTGGGGCCAACGTCCTGACTTTC.

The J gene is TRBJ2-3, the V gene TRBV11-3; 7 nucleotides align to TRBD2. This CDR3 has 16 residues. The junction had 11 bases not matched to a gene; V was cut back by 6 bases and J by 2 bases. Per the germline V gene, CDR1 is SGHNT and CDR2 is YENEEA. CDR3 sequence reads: CASSIRSGTATDTQYF. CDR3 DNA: TGTGCCAGCAGTATAAGGAGCGGGACCGCCACAGATACGCAGTATTTT.

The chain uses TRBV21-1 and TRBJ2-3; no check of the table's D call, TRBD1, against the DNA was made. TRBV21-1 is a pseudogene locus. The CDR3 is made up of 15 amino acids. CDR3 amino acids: CASSKALDRTDTQYF. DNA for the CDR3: TGTGCCAGCAGCAAAGCGCTGGACAGGACAGATACGCAGTATTTT.

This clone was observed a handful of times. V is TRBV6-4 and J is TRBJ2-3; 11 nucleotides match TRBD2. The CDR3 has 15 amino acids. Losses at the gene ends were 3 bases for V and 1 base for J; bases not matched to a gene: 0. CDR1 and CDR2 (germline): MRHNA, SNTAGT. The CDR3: CASSETSGGTDTQYF. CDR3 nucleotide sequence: TGTGCCAGCAGTGAGACTAGCGGGGGCACAGATACGCAGTATTTT.

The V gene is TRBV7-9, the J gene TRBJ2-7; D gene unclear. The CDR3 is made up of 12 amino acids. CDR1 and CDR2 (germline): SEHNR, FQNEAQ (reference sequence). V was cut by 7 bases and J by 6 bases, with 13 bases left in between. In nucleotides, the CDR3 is TGTGCCAGCATCTCCTCAGGCGCCGAGCAGTACTTC. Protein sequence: CASISSGAEQYF.

In DNA form, the CDR3 reads TGTGCCAGTGAAGTTGGACAGGGTGCCAACGTCCTGACTTTC. Translated, it gives CASEVGQGANVLTF. This chain joins TRBV19 and TRBJ2-6, with 8 bases matching TRBD1. The CDR3 runs 14 residues. CDR1 is LNHDA, CDR2 SQIVND, per germline (reference sequence). J gave up 7 bases and V 8 bases, and 7 bases lay outside the gene matches. Full variable domain (outside the CDR3, taken from reference TRBV19 and TRBJ2-6): DGGITQSPKYLFRKEGQNVTLSCEQNLNHDAMYWYRQDPGQGLRLIYYSQIVNDFQKGDIAEGYSVSREKKESFPLTVTSAQKNPTAFYLCASEVGQGANVLTFGAGSRLTVL.

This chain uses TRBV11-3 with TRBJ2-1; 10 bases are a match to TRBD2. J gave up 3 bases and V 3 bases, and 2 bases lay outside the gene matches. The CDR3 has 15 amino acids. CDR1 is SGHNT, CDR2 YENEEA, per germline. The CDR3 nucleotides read TGTGCCAGCAGCTTTGAGCGGGAGGGCTACAATGAGCAGTTCTTC. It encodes CASSFEREGYNEQFF. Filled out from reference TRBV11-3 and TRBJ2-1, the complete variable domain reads EAGVVQSPRYKIIEKKQPVAFWCNPISGHNTLYWYLQNLGQGPELLIRYENEEAVDDSQLPKDRFSAERLKGVDSTLKIQPAELGDSAVYLCASSFEREGYNEQFFGPGTRLTVL.

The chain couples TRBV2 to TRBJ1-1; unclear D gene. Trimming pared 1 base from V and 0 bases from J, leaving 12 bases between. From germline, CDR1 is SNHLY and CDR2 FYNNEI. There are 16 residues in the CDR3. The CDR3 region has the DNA TGTGCCAGCAGTGAAGGGGCCGGCTTGATGAACACTGAAGCTTTCTTT. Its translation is CASSEGAGLMNTEAFF. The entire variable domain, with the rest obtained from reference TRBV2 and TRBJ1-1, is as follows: EPEVTQTPSHQVTQMGQEVILRCVPISNHLYFYWYRQILGQKVEFLVSFYNNEISEKSEIFDDQFSVERPDGSNFTLKIRSTKLEDSAMYFCASSEGAGLMNTEAFFGQGTRLTVV.

The CDR3 here is CASSQLPGGSDTQYF. CDR3 DNA sequence: TGTGCCAGCAGCCAGCTACCGGGAGGTTCTGATACGCAGTATTTT. The rearrangement joins TRBV7-9 to TRBJ2-3; 7 positions match TRBD2. V lost 5 bases to trimming and J lost 6 bases; unmatched junction nucleotides: 11. Germline V lookup: CDR1 SEHNR, CDR2 FQNEAQ (reference sequence). The CDR3 has 15 amino acids. Filled out from reference TRBV7-9 and TRBJ2-3, the complete variable domain reads DTGVSQNPRHKITKRGQNVTFRCDPISEHNRLYWYRQTLGQGPEFLTYFQNEAQLEKSRLLSDRFSAERPKGSFSTLEIQRTEQGDSAMYLCASSQLPGGSDTQYFGPGTRLTVL.

CDR3 amino acids: CASSYTSGSSYEQYF. CDR3 sequence (DNA): TGTGCCAGCAGTTACACTAGCGGGAGTTCCTACGAGCAGTACTTC. This chain uses TRBV6-5 with TRBJ2-7; TRBD2 agrees at 11 bases. The junction had 1 base not matched to a gene; V was cut back by 2 bases and J by 1 base. Germline V gene lookup returns CDR1 MNHEY and CDR2 SVGAGI. The CDR3 is made up of 15 amino acids.

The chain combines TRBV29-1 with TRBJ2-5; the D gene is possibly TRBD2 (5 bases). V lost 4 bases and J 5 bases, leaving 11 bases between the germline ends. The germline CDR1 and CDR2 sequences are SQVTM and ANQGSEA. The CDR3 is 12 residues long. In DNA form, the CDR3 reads TGCAGCGTTGGTCTAGCTGGGGAGACCCAGTACTTC. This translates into CSVGLAGETQYF.

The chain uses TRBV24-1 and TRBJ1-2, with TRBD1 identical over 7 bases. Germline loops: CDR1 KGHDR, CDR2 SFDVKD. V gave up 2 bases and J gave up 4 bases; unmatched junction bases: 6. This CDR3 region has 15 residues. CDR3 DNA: TGTGCCACCAGTGATTCCCTGACAGGGCCCTATGGCTACACCTTC. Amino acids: CATSDSLTGPYGYTF.

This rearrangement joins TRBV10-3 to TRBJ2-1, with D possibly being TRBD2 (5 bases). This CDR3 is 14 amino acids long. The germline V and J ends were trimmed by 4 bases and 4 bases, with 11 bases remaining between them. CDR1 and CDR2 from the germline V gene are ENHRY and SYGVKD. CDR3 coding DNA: TGTGCCATCAGTGGGCCCGAGGGTTACAATGAGCAGTTCTTC. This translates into CAISGPEGYNEQFF.

This chain's CDR3 is CASSSFRGSEQFF. CDR3 nucleotide sequence: TGTGCCAGCAGTTCCTTCCGGGGGAGTGAGCAGTTCTTC. The gene calls are TRBV28 and TRBJ2-1, with a tentative D call TRBD2 (6 bases). Germline V gives CDR1 MDHEN, CDR2 SYDVKM. This CDR3 has 13 residues. The V end was cut by 4 bases, the J end by 9 bases, with 13 bases between.

The CDR3 nucleotides read TGTGCCAGCAGCTTAGGTACAGTTGGCAATCAGCCCCAGCATTTT. It yields the protein CASSLGTVGNQPQHF. The rearrangement links TRBV7-9 to TRBJ1-5, with D unclear. The ends were cut back, 1 base at V and 2 bases at J, with 9 bases in the middle. Per germline, CDR1 SEHNR and CDR2 FQNEAQ (reference sequence). There are 15 residues in the CDR3.

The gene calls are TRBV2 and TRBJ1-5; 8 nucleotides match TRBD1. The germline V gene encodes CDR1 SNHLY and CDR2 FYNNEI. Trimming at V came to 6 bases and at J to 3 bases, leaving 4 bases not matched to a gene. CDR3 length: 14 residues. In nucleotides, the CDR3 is TGTGCCAGCAGATTGACAGGGGTCAATCAGCCCCAGCATTTT. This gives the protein CASRLTGVNQPQHF. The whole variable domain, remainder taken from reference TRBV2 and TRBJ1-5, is EPEVTQTPSHQVTQMGQEVILRCVPISNHLYFYWYRQILGQKVEFLVSFYNNEISEKSEIFDDQFSVERPDGSNFTLKIRSTKLEDSAMYFCASRLTGVNQPQHFGDGTRLSIL.

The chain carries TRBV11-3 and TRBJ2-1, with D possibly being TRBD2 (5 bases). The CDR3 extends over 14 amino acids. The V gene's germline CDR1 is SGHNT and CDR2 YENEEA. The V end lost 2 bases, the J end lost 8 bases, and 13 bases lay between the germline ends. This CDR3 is CASSLITRRDEQFF. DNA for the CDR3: TGTGCCAGCAGCTTAATCACTAGACGTGATGAGCAGTTCTTC. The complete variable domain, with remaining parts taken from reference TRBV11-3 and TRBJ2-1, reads EAGVVQSPRYKIIEKKQPVAFWCNPISGHNTLYWYLQNLGQGPELLIRYENEEAVDDSQLPKDRFSAERLKGVDSTLKIQPAELGDSAVYLCASSLITRRDEQFFGPGTRLTVL.

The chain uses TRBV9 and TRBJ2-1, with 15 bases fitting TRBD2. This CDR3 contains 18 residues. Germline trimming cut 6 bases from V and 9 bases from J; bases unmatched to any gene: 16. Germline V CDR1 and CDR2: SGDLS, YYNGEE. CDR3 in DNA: TGTGCCAGCACCGACCCCCGGACTAGCGGGGGGGCGGGGGGTGAGCAGTTCTTC. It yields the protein CASTDPRTSGGAGGEQFF. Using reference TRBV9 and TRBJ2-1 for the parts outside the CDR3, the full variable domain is DSGVTQTPKHLITATGQRVTLRCSPRSGDLSVYWYQQSLDQGLQFLIQYYNGEERAKGNILERFSAQQFPDLHSELNLSSLELGDSALYFCASTDPRTSGGAGGEQFFGPGTRLTVL.

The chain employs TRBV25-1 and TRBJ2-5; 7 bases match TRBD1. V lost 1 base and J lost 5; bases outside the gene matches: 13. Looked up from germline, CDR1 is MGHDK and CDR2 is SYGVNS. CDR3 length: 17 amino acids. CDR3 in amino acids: CASSELRAIGGGETQYF. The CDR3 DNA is TGTGCCAGCAGTGAATTAAGAGCTATAGGGGGCGGGGAGACCCAGTACTTC.

The CDR3 nucleotides read TGTGCCAGCAGCCAAGTTTCGTCCTACGAGCAGTACTTC. As protein: CASSQVSSYEQYF. V usage is TRBV3-1 (or the pseudogene TRBV3-2) and J usage is TRBJ2-7, with unresolved D. V lost 1 base, J lost 1 base, and 5 bases lay in between. In germline, CDR1 is LGHDT, CDR2 YNNKEL (reference sequence). The CDR3 is 13 amino acids.